These 27 T cell receptor beta chains were all obtained from the same sample, sequenced in a study of blood T cell repertoires in COVID-19. TCRdb's table, derived via immunoSEQ multiplex PCR, lists solely in-frame clones and lacks some. The data hold under 450,000 clones, with roughly 88% observed a single time. Sequenced material: peripheral blood. Every receptor here comes from a woman aged 45-65 years with COVID-19, enrolled during active disease.

The chain joins TRBV24-1 to TRBJ1-2; a weak D match, TRBD1 (5 bases). This CDR3 region has 13 residues. Trimming removed 3 bases from V and 8 bases from J, with 12 bases in between. Germline CDR1 and CDR2: KGHDR and SFDVKD. The CDR3 bases are TGTGCCACCAGTGATCCCCAGACAGACGGCTACACCTTC. It encodes CATSDPQTDGYTF.

This clone was seen just once. The chain links TRBV19 to TRBJ2-3; a weak D match, TRBD2 (6 bases). Trimming took 1 base from V and 1 from J, leaving 15 bases between them. The CDR3 is made up of 17 amino acids. The germline V gene has CDR1 LNHDA and CDR2 SQIVND (reference sequence). The CDR3 sequence is CASSIGGGTPRTDTQYF. CDR3 DNA: TGTGCCAGTAGTATAGGGGGAGGCACTCCGCGCACAGATACGCAGTATTTT.

The V call is TRBV27, the J call TRBJ2-1, with D unresolved. The CDR3 has 16 residues. Germline V gene data show CDR1 as MNHEY and CDR2 as SMNVEV (reference sequence). Trimming stripped 7 bases from V and 12 bases from J, with 28 bases between. DNA for the CDR3: TGTGCCAGCAACTTCCTCGAAATAGCCGGAGAAAACGGGCAGTTCTTC. Amino acid sequence: CASNFLEIAGENGQFF.

CDR3: CASSPTTWTVNTEAFF. CDR3 sequence (DNA): TGTGCCAGCAGTCCAACGACCTGGACTGTGAACACTGAAGCTTTCTTT. This chain connects TRBV27 to TRBJ1-1, with D uncertain. V dropped 5 bases and J dropped 0 bases, with 16 bases sitting between them. CDR1 MNHEY and CDR2 SMNVEV come from the germline V gene (reference sequence). CDR3 length equals 16 residues.

The chain uses TRBV9 and TRBJ1-2, with TRBD1 as a possible D gene (6 bases). The CDR3 loop spans 13 amino acids. Germline V gives CDR1 SGDLS, CDR2 YYNGEE. V was cut by 6 bases and J by 0 bases, with 9 bases left in between. The CDR3 coding sequence is TGTGCCAGCAATAGGGGGTCTAACTATGGCTACACCTTC. It yields the protein CASNRGSNYGYTF.

The chain is built from TRBV27 and TRBJ2-4; 12 positions match TRBD2. Germline V gene data show CDR1 as MNHEY and CDR2 as SMNVEV (reference sequence). Trimming at V came to 8 bases and at J to 2 bases, leaving 4 bases not matched to a gene. The CDR3 has 15 amino acids. CDR3 nucleotide sequence: TGTGCCAGCGGACTAGCGGGGAGATCCAAAAACATTCAGTACTTC. Its protein product is CASGLAGRSKNIQYF.

This sequence joins TRBV27 and TRBJ1-5; a possible D gene is TRBD1 (6 bases). The germline V gene encodes CDR1 MNHEY and CDR2 SMNVEV (reference sequence). This CDR3 spans 14 amino acids. V shed 1 base and J shed 7 bases, with 11 bases lying between them. CDR3 residues: CASSLFGGGQPQHF. The CDR3 DNA sequence: TGTGCCAGCAGTTTATTTGGGGGGGGCCAGCCCCAGCATTTT.

The rearrangement uses TRBV25-1 and TRBJ2-1, with 10 bases matching TRBD1. CDR1 is MGHDK, CDR2 SYGVNS, per germline. Trimming cost V 7 bases and J 5 bases; bases outside gene matches: 8. This CDR3 spans 15 amino acids. CDR3 residues: CASTVTGGLHNEQFF. CDR3 nucleotides: TGTGCCAGCACCGTGACAGGGGGCCTCCACAATGAGCAGTTCTTC.

This chain uses TRBV18 with TRBJ2-1; no firm D call. V gave up 2 bases and J gave up 6 bases, with 8 bases separating them. The CDR3 covers 13 residues. Germline-derived CDR1 and CDR2 are KGHSH and LQKENI. In nucleotides, the CDR3 is TGTGCCAGCTCACCAGCGAGCTTCAATGAGCAGTTCTTC. Its translation: CASSPASFNEQFF.

This clone was recorded once. The genes are TRBV11-2 and TRBJ1-4, with D possibly TRBD1 on 6 matching bases. There are 14 residues in the CDR3. V gave up 5 bases and J gave up 4 bases, with 11 bases separating them. Germline V lookup: CDR1 SGHAT, CDR2 FQNNGV. As DNA, the CDR3 is TGTGCCAGCAGCGGGGGGGCCCTTAATGAAAAACTGTTTTTT. Protein: CASSGGALNEKLFF. The full variable domain, its missing parts supplied by reference TRBV11-2 and TRBJ1-4, is EAGVAQSPRYKIIEKRQSVAFWCNPISGHATLYWYQQILGQGPKLLIQFQNNGVVDDSQLPKDRFSAERLKGVDSTLKIQPAKLEDSAVYLCASSGGALNEKLFFGSGTQLSVL.

The chain carries TRBV7-2 and TRBJ1-2, with 8 bases matching TRBD1. The trim removed 5 bases at V and 4 bases at J, leaving 12 bases unmatched. The germline gives CDR1 SGHTA, CDR2 FQGNSA. The CDR3 has 16 amino acids. The CDR3 DNA is TGTGCCAGCAGCAGAGAGACAGGGGACCCGCTCTATGGCTACACCTTC. Amino acid sequence: CASSRETGDPLYGYTF.

J is TRBJ1-1 and V is TRBV28; 7 nucleotides match TRBD1. The germline gives CDR1 MDHEN, CDR2 SYDVKM. J was trimmed by 4 bases and V by 6 bases; bases with no gene match: 8. The CDR3 runs to 14 residues. The CDR3 DNA follows: TGTGCCAGCAGCATAAGCAGGGGGACCACTGAAGCTTTCTTT. Its protein product is CASSISRGTTEAFF.

The rearrangement joins TRBV5-1 to TRBJ1-1; 10 bases are shared with TRBD1. The CDR3 is 15 residues long. The trim removed 0 bases at V and 4 bases at J, leaving 3 bases unmatched. CDR1 and CDR2 (germline): SGHRS, YFSETQ. This CDR3 reads CASSLARTGGTEAFF. In DNA form, the CDR3 reads TGCGCCAGCAGCTTGGCCAGGACAGGGGGCACTGAAGCTTTCTTT.

The CDR3 here is CAGQAFSNQPQHF. CDR3 bases: TGTGCCGGACAGGCCTTTAGCAATCAGCCCCAGCATTTT. The rearrangement links TRBV19 to TRBJ1-5, with 7 bases identical to TRBD1. Per the germline V gene, CDR1 is LNHDA and CDR2 is SQIVND (reference sequence). V lost 11 bases to trimming and J lost 0 bases; unmatched junction nucleotides: 4. The CDR3 contains 13 residues.

The chain is built from TRBV6-6 and TRBJ1-2; a weak D match, TRBD1 (5 bases). The CDR3 extends over 15 amino acids. Trimming stripped 11 bases from V and 7 bases from J, with 26 bases between. CDR1 and CDR2 from the germline V gene are MNHNY and SVGAGI (reference sequence). CDR3 residues: CASTPGIGNRGGYTF. The CDR3 region has the DNA TGTGCCTCCACCCCCGGCATAGGGAATAGGGGTGGCTACACCTTC.

This chain uses TRBV2 with TRBJ1-4; 8 bases align to TRBD1. Germline CDR1 and CDR2: SNHLY and FYNNEI. V trimming: 6 bases; J trimming: 3 bases; junction bases outside the gene matches: 3. The CDR3 is 14 residues long. The CDR3 region is CASSDRGANEKLFF. The CDR3 DNA sequence: TGTGCCAGCAGCGACAGGGGAGCTAATGAAAAACTGTTTTTT.

The chain recombines TRBV5-1 with TRBJ1-1, with TRBD1 as a possible D gene (6 bases). Germline lookup yields CDR1 SGHRS and CDR2 YFSETQ. There are 17 residues in the CDR3. Trimming removed 3 bases at V and 3 bases at J, with 21 bases between. The CDR3 DNA follows: TGCGCCAGCAGCTCAAGCTCCGGGACACCATCGGACACTGAAGCTTTCTTT. This encodes CASSSSSGTPSDTEAFF.

In DNA, the CDR3 is TGTGCCACCAGTGATCCCGGGGCAGATACGCAGTATTTT. It encodes CATSDPGADTQYF. V is TRBV24-1 and J is TRBJ2-3; perhaps TRBD2 as D (5 bases). The CDR3 covers 13 residues. CDR1 is KGHDR and CDR2 is SFDVKD in the germline V gene. V lost 3 bases and J lost 4, with 7 bases in between.

The chain couples TRBV4-1 to TRBJ2-5; 12 nucleotides match TRBD1. Trimming removed 0 bases from V and 7 bases from J; junction bases left unmatched: 9. CDR1 MGHRA and CDR2 YSYEKL come from the germline V gene. The CDR3 runs to 17 residues. The CDR3 bases are TGCGCCAGCAGCCAAGATCCCGGGACAGGGGGCGCGGTGACCCAGTACTTC. Residues: CASSQDPGTGGAVTQYF.

V and J are TRBV5-1 and TRBJ2-3; 8 bases match TRBD2. The ends lost 4 bases at V and 6 bases at J; junction bases unmatched: 7. The germline V gene has CDR1 SGHRS and CDR2 YFSETQ. This CDR3 has 14 amino acids. The CDR3, as DNA: TGCGCCAGCAGCCTAGGACTAGCTAGGGATACGCAGTATTTT. This encodes CASSLGLARDTQYF. The full variable domain, in which reference TRBV5-1 and TRBJ2-3 provide the parts outside the CDR3, is KAGVTQTPRYLIKTRGQQVTLSCSPISGHRSVSWYQQTPGQGLQFLFEYFSETQRNKGNFPGRFSGRQFSNSRSEMNVSTLELGDSALYLCASSLGLARDTQYFGPGTRLTVL.

This chain links TRBV24-1 with TRBJ2-1; TRBD1 matches 9 bases. The germline gives CDR1 KGHDR, CDR2 SFDVKD. The J segment lost 5 bases and the V segment lost 9 bases, leaving 4 bases of the junction unmatched. The CDR3 consists of 13 residues. The CDR3 loop reads CATHGQGNNEQFF. Here the CDR3 DNA reads TGTGCCACCCACGGACAGGGGAACAATGAGCAGTTCTTC.

The chain recombines TRBV3-1 (or the pseudogene TRBV3-2) with TRBJ2-2; 11 bases match TRBD2. This CDR3 has 16 residues. Germline CDR1 and CDR2: LGHDT and YNNKEL (reference sequence). After removal of 5 bases from V and 6 bases from J, the junction contained 8 bases not matched to a gene. The CDR3 DNA is TGTGCCAGCAGCTTTAGCGGGGGGGCCTCGTCCGGGGAGCTGTTTTTT. Translation gives CASSFSGGASSGELFF.

The rearrangement links TRBV5-1 to TRBJ1-5; 8 bases agree with TRBD1. V lost 0 bases to trimming and J lost 5 bases; unmatched junction nucleotides: 4. The CDR3 loop spans 15 amino acids. Per the germline V gene, CDR1 is SGHRS and CDR2 is YFSETQ. In DNA, the CDR3 is TGCGCCAGCAGCTTGGCAGGGGGCGCATATCAGCCCCAGCATTTT. Its protein product is CASSLAGGAYQPQHF.

V usage is TRBV29-1 and J usage is TRBJ1-2, with D possibly matching TRBD1 (6 bases). The germline V and J ends were trimmed by 2 bases and 8 bases, with 12 bases remaining between them. Germline V gene lookup returns CDR1 SQVTM and CDR2 ANQGSEA. The CDR3 covers 12 residues. This CDR3 reads CSVESGADGYTF. CDR3 DNA sequence: TGCAGCGTTGAATCAGGGGCGGACGGCTACACCTTC.

The genes are TRBV4-2 and TRBJ1-4, with D tentatively TRBD1 (6 bases). Germline assignment: CDR1 LGHNA and CDR2 YNFKEQ. The V and J ends lost 4 bases and 3 bases respectively, with 9 bases between them. This CDR3 contains 14 residues. As DNA, the CDR3 is TGTGCCAGCAGCCTACAGGGCCCTAATGAAAAACTGTTTTTT. Its translation is CASSLQGPNEKLFF.

The chain couples TRBV3-1 (or the pseudogene TRBV3-2) to TRBJ2-5; 7 bases fit TRBD2. After removal of 1 base from V and 5 bases from J, the junction contained 16 bases not matched to a gene. This CDR3 contains 18 residues. CDR1 and CDR2 from the germline V gene are LGHDT and YNNKEL (reference sequence). CDR3: CASSQGGWGTTGPETQYF. In nucleotides, the CDR3 is TGTGCCAGCAGCCAAGGAGGCTGGGGGACTACGGGTCCGGAGACCCAGTACTTC.

Remarks on this clone: The sample has other DNA sequences that encode this CDR3 too. The chain employs TRBV28 and TRBJ1-3, with TRBD1 as a possible D gene (5 bases). Germline V CDR1 and CDR2: MDHEN, SYDVKM. Trimming stripped 2 bases from V and 4 bases from J, with 12 bases between. The CDR3 sequence is 15 residues long. DNA for the CDR3: TGTGCCAGCAGTTTAGGGGGGTTGGGGGGAAACACCATATATTTT. This gives the protein CASSLGGLGGNTIYF.